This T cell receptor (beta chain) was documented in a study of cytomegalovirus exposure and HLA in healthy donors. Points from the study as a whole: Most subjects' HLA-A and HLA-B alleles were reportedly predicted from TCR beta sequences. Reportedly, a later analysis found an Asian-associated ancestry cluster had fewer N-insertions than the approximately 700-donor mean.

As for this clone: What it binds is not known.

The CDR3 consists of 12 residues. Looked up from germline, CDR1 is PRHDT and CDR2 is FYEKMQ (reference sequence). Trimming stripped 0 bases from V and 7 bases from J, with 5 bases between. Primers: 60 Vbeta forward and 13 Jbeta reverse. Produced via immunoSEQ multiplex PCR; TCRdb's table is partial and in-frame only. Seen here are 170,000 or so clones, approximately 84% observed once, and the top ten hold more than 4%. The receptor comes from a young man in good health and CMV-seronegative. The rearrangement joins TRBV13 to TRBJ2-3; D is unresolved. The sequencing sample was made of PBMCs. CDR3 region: CASSLGLNTQYF. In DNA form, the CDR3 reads TGTGCCAGCAGCTTAGGTTTAAATACGCAGTATTTT. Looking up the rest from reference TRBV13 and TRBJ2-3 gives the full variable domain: AAGVIQSPRHLIKEKRETATLKCYPIPRHDTVYWYQQGPGQDPQFLISFYEKMQSDKGSIPDRFSAQQFSDYHSELNMSSLELGDSALYFCASSLGLNTQYFGPGTRLTVL.